This TCR beta chain appears in the sequencing data of a study of vaccination effects on CD4 cells after COVID-19. As for the study in general: Viral peptide pools were used in the ViraFEST assay to expand antigen-specific CD4+ T cells, and sequencing came afterward. Study findings and constraints: From healthy vaccinees, only 1 of 255 vaccine-induced clones also reacted to common cold coronaviruses.

CDR3 length: 13 residues. The V gene's germline CDR1 is LNHDA and CDR2 SQIVND (reference sequence). Trimming left V 4 bases short and J 8 bases short, with 14 bases between. The table lists this clone with a few counts. What it binds is unknown. The data were produced by immunoSEQ multiplex PCR, yet TCRdb's version contains in-frame clones alone and is incomplete. The sample lists 45,000 to 55,000 clones, under 80% occurring once. Following 10 days of culture, CD4+ T cells were isolated. Participants each got two BNT162b2 or mRNA-1273 vaccine doses. Cultures received IL-2 medium that replaced half the medium on days 3 and 7.

This clonotype originated in a human donor who received a COVID-19 vaccine. The sequencing here drew on CD4+ T cells from PBMCs cultured without peptide, taken after COVID-19 vaccination. The rearrangement uses TRBV19 and TRBJ1-1; a weak D match, TRBD1 (6 bases). The CDR3 here is CASSSSGAGEAFF. Written as DNA, the CDR3 is TGTGCCAGTAGTAGCTCAGGGGCCGGGGAAGCTTTCTTT.